Listed here are 25 T cell receptor beta chains from one sample, sequenced in a study of T-cell memory formation after mild COVID-19. TCRdb itself ran the 5' RACE reads through MiXCR, one entry per CDR3 protein. The sample consists of 350,000 to 500,000 distinct CDR3 sequences, roughly 18% of them appearing once. Sequencing was carried out using PBMCs or a T cell subset sorted from them (not recorded which). Every receptor here comes from a young man who had mild COVID-19 (a few samples of this study predate the infection). Cell type and time point are not known.

This chain joins TRBV7-9 and TRBJ2-7, with a tentative D call TRBD2 (6 bases). CDR1 is SEHNR, CDR2 FQNEAQ, per germline (reference sequence). V gave up 5 bases and J gave up 0 bases, with 17 bases separating them. The CDR3 runs 16 residues. CDR3 DNA: TGTGCCAGCAGCGGCAGGAGCGGGCCAGGCTCCTACGAGCAGTACTTC. Amino acid sequence: CASSGRSGPGSYEQYF. The variable domain in full, with the rest retrieved from reference TRBV7-9 and TRBJ2-7, is DTGVSQNPRHKITKRGQNVTFRCDPISEHNRLYWYRQTLGQGPEFLTYFQNEAQLEKSRLLSDRFSAERPKGSFSTLEIQRTEQGDSAMYLCASSGRSGPGSYEQYFGPGTRLTVT.

In this sample, this clonotype turned up a few times. This chain connects TRBV6-2 or TRBV6-3 to TRBJ1-5; D gene uncertain. With 4 bases removed from V and 12 bases from J, the gap between germline ends came to 13 bases. Germline CDR1 MNHEY, CDR2 SVGEGT. This CDR3 region has 12 residues. The CDR3 nucleotides read TGTGCCAGCAGTTTACCCGGATCGATCCAGCATTTT. Translating gives CASSLPGSIQHF.

The J gene is TRBJ2-7, the V gene TRBV5-1; TRBD1 is a possible D gene (5 bases). Germline V gene data show CDR1 as SGHRS and CDR2 as YFSETQ. Trimming pared 7 bases from V and 1 base from J, leaving 18 bases between. This CDR3 has 15 amino acids. As DNA, the CDR3 is TGCGCCAGCCCATCCCTTGGTCAGGGTTCCTACGAGCAGTACTTC. This sequence encodes CASPSLGQGSYEQYF.

Relative to its sample, this clonotype is medium-sized. The V and J genes are TRBV7-9 and TRBJ2-7, with 7 bases that match TRBD1. This CDR3 has 15 amino acids. Germline assignment: CDR1 SEHNR and CDR2 FQNEAQ (reference sequence). After removal of 5 bases from V and 8 bases from J, the junction contained 15 bases not matched to a gene. For the CDR3, the DNA is TGTGCCAGCAGCACCAGCCGGGACAGTTGGTTTCAGCAGTACTTC. Protein sequence: CASSTSRDSWFQQYF.

The chain has TRBV7-8 and TRBJ2-7; 9 bases are a match to TRBD1. Per the germline V gene, CDR1 is SGHVS and CDR2 is FQNEAQ. Trimming cost V 3 bases and J 3 bases; bases outside gene matches: 6. The CDR3 length is 15 residues. CDR3 coding DNA: TGTGCCAGCAGCTTTGGAGGGACAGGGCTCTACGAGCAGTACTTC. Its protein product is CASSFGGTGLYEQYF. Full variable domain (remainder filled in from reference TRBV7-8 and TRBJ2-7): GAGVSQSPRYKVAKRGQDVALRCDPISGHVSLFWYQQALGQGPEFLTYFQNEAQLDKSGLPSDRFFAERPEGSVSTLKIQRTQQEDSAVYLCASSFGGTGLYEQYFGPGTRLTVT.

Comment on this clonotype: At one of its ends the junction is not consistent with the germline gene, which may arise from a read error. The chain is built from TRBV20-1 and TRBJ1-2; TRBD1 agrees at 9 bases. Germline CDR1 reads DFQATT; CDR2 reads SNEGSKA (reference sequence). This CDR3 region has 11 residues. The CDR3 protein is CCATTGGGYTF. In DNA, the CDR3 is TGCTGTGCTACGACAGGGGGAGGCTACACCTTC.

CDR3 bases: TGTGCCAGCAGCTTAGACCCTGCGGTGATTAATGAAAAACTGTTTTTT. It encodes CASSLDPAVINEKLFF. V and J are TRBV11-2 and TRBJ1-4; D ambiguous. The CDR3 contains 16 residues. Per germline, CDR1 SGHAT and CDR2 FQNNGV. Between the trimmed V and J ends, which lost 0 bases and 4 bases, there was a span of 12 bases.

V is TRBV4-1 and J is TRBJ2-6; D might be TRBD2 (6 bases). This CDR3 is built from 17 residues. Between the trimmed V and J ends, which lost 4 bases and 0 bases, there was a span of 13 bases. The germline CDR1 and CDR2 sequences are MGHRA and YSYEKL. The chain's CDR3 is CASSRDRGSSGANVLTF. The CDR3 region has the DNA TGCGCCAGCAGCCGAGACCGGGGGAGCTCTGGGGCCAACGTCCTGACTTTC.

The rearrangement uses TRBV4-3 and TRBJ2-2; D gene unclear. The V gene lost 0 bases and the J gene lost 4 bases, with 6 bases spanning the gap. The CDR3 has 14 amino acids. CDR1 LGHNA and CDR2 YSLEER come from the germline V gene. CDR3 loop: CASSQDPFTGELFF. CDR3 DNA: TGCGCCAGCAGCCAAGACCCCTTCACCGGGGAGCTGTTTTTT.

The table lists this clonotype with many counts. The chain links TRBV7-2 to TRBJ2-2; no reliable D call. CDR1 is SGHTA, CDR2 FQGNSA, per germline. V was clipped by 5 bases and J by 1 base, with 8 bases between them. This CDR3 is 14 amino acids long. The CDR3 reads CASSLLRNTGELFF. CDR3 nucleotides: TGTGCCAGCAGCCTCCTCAGGAACACCGGGGAGCTGTTTTTT.

The chain has TRBV7-2 and TRBJ1-1; D gene uncertain. The ends were cut back, 4 bases at V and 3 bases at J, with 12 bases in the middle. The CDR3 spans 14 residues. In germline, CDR1 is SGHTA, CDR2 FQGNSA. The CDR3 DNA reads TGTGCCAGCAGCTCGAGGGCGGGTTACACTGAAGCTTTCTTT. This codes for CASSSRAGYTEAFF.

This chain connects TRBV7-9 to TRBJ1-4; the D is unclear. V gave up 5 bases and J gave up 8 bases, with 18 bases separating them. This CDR3 spans 15 amino acids. Germline V CDR1 and CDR2: SEHNR, FQNEAQ (reference sequence). DNA of the CDR3: TGTGCCAGCAGCCCAAACCAGGTGGCTGGCGAAAAACTGTTTTTT. It translates to CASSPNQVAGEKLFF.

V is TRBV4-2 and J is TRBJ2-1, with D possibly called TRBD1 or TRBD2 (7 bases each). V was cut by 1 base and J by 3 bases, with 10 bases left in between. The CDR3 sequence is 15 residues long. The germline V gene has CDR1 LGHNA and CDR2 YNFKEQ. The DNA of the CDR3 is TGTGCCAGCAGCCAAGCCAGGGGGGGCTACAATGAGCAGTTCTTC. Residues: CASSQARGGYNEQFF.

This clonotype was counted a few times. V and J are TRBV5-6 and TRBJ1-5; weak D call: TRBD1 (6 bases). The CDR3 length is 14 residues. Trimming took 4 bases from V and 6 from J, leaving 14 bases between them. Germline V gene sequence: CDR1 SGHDT, CDR2 YYEEEE. CDR3 coding DNA: TGTGCCAGCAGCCCACAGGGTCTGGTTCAGCCCCAGCATTTT. Translating it yields CASSPQGLVQPQHF.

This clonotype has a handful of counts. The rearrangement links TRBV29-1 to TRBJ2-7, with 7 positions matching TRBD1. Trimming took 6 bases from V and 1 from J; bases not matched to a gene: 6. The CDR3 consists of 13 residues. Looked up from germline, CDR1 is SQVTM and CDR2 is ANQGSEA. CDR3 sequence (DNA): TGCAGCGTCCGGACAGGAAGTTCCTACGAGCAGTACTTC. It encodes CSVRTGSSYEQYF.

The V gene is TRBV5-1, the J gene TRBJ1-1; a possible D gene is TRBD1 (6 bases). This CDR3 region has 16 residues. Germline loops: CDR1 SGHRS, CDR2 YFSETQ. Trimming removed 5 bases at V and 3 bases at J, with 20 bases between. In DNA form, the CDR3 reads TGCGCCAGCAGGCCCACAGGGACCCCCCCGGACACTGAAGCTTTCTTT. This gives the protein CASRPTGTPPDTEAFF.

The chain links TRBV5-4 to TRBJ2-5, with 7 bases matching TRBD2. Germline lookup yields CDR1 SGHNT and CDR2 YYREEE (reference sequence). This CDR3 contains 15 residues. V shed 2 bases and J 5 bases; nucleotides not matched to a gene: 9. The CDR3 spells CASSFGLAVGETQYF. The CDR3 nucleotides read TGTGCCAGCAGCTTTGGCCTAGCGGTGGGCGAGACCCAGTACTTC.

Notes on this clonotype: A read error may be the cause here, since a much bigger clone is one base away. The rearrangement links TRBV5-1 to TRBJ2-2; no definite D call. The CDR3 sequence is 12 residues long. Trimming took 0 bases from V and 10 from J, leaving 7 bases between them. The germline V gene has CDR1 SGHRS and CDR2 YFSETQ. CDR3 coding DNA: TGCGCCAGCAGCTTGGAATGGGTGGAGCTGTTTTTT. This codes for CASSLEWVELFF.

The chain links TRBV6-6 to TRBJ2-7, with 8 bases identical to TRBD2. The CDR3 length is 15 residues. The junction had 12 bases not matched to a gene; V was cut back by 5 bases and J by 6 bases. Germline CDR1 is MNHNY and CDR2 is SVGAGI (reference sequence). CDR3 sequence reads: CASSPPGTSFSEQYF. The CDR3 bases are TGTGCCAGCAGTCCACCCGGGACTAGTTTTTCCGAGCAGTACTTC.

The V and J genes are TRBV7-2 and TRBJ2-5; 7 nucleotides align to TRBD2. Looked up from germline, CDR1 is SGHTA and CDR2 is FQGNSA. The trim removed 5 bases at V and 5 bases at J, leaving 11 bases unmatched. CDR3 size: 15 residues. The CDR3 protein is CASSPYGRERETQYF. CDR3 nucleotide sequence: TGTGCCAGCAGCCCCTACGGGCGGGAGCGGGAGACCCAGTACTTC.

V is TRBV7-2 and J is TRBJ1-5; tentatively, D is TRBD1 (5 bases). This CDR3 spans 13 amino acids. The V gene's germline CDR1 is SGHTA and CDR2 FQGNSA. The germline V and J ends were trimmed by 3 bases and 7 bases, with 10 bases remaining between them. Here the CDR3 reads CASSLGVRQPQHF. The CDR3 region has the DNA TGTGCCAGCAGCTTGGGGGTACGGCAGCCCCAGCATTTT.

The chain joins TRBV5-1 to TRBJ1-2; no clear D gene. The CDR3 runs to 13 residues. Germline CDR1 is SGHRS and CDR2 is YFSETQ. The V end lost 4 bases, the J end lost 0 bases, and 7 bases lay between the germline ends. The CDR3 loop is CASSLVPNYGYTF. The DNA for the CDR3 is TGCGCCAGCAGCCTGGTCCCTAACTATGGCTACACCTTC.

This chain links TRBV6-5 with TRBJ2-6; D not resolved. V was shortened by 0 bases and J by 2 bases, with 5 bases between the two germline ends. Germline V lookup: CDR1 MNHEY, CDR2 SVGAGI. The CDR3 extends over 15 amino acids. This CDR3 is CASSYSFTGANVLTF. The CDR3 region has the DNA TGTGCCAGCAGTTACTCGTTTACTGGGGCCAACGTCCTGACTTTC.

This clonotype was picked up many times. V is TRBV3-1 and J is TRBJ1-6; D gene uncertain. This CDR3 is built from 13 residues. V lost 3 bases, J lost 14 bases, and 14 bases lay in between. Germline lookup yields CDR1 LGHDT and CDR2 YNNKEL (reference sequence). CDR3 coding DNA: TGTGCCAGCAGCCAGAATGAAGGTTTGACCCTCCACTTT. Residues: CASSQNEGLTLHF.

This clonotype was picked up a small number of times. The chain recombines TRBV27 with TRBJ2-1; maybe TRBD1 (6 bases). V was pared by 8 bases and J by 8 bases, with 13 bases between. CDR1 and CDR2 from the germline V gene are MNHEY and SMNVEV (reference sequence). The CDR3 is made up of 12 amino acids. The CDR3 region is CASPGAGDEQFF. DNA of the CDR3: TGTGCCAGCCCAGGGGCTGGGGATGAGCAGTTCTTC.